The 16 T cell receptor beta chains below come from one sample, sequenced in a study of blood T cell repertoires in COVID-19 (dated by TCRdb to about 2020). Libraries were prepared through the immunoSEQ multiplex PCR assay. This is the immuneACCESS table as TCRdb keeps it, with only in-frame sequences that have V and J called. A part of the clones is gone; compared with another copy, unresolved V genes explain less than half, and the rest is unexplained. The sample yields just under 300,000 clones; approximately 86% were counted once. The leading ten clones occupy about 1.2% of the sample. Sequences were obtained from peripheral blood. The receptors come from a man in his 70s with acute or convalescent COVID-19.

The CDR3 loop reads CSAASNQPQHF. The DNA of the CDR3 is TGCAGTGCGGCAAGCAATCAGCCCCAGCATTTT. The chain couples TRBV20-1 to TRBJ1-5; D is ambiguous. Germline assignment: CDR1 DFQATT and CDR2 SNEGSKA (reference sequence). The CDR3 is made up of 11 amino acids. The germline V and J ends were trimmed by 6 bases and 1 base, with 4 bases remaining between them.

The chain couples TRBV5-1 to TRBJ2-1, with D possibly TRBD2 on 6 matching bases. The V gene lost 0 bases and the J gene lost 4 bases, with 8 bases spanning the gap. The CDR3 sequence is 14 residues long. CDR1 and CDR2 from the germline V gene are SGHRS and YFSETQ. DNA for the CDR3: TGCGCCAGCAGCTTGGGCGGGATGTACAATGAGCAGTTCTTC. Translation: CASSLGGMYNEQFF.

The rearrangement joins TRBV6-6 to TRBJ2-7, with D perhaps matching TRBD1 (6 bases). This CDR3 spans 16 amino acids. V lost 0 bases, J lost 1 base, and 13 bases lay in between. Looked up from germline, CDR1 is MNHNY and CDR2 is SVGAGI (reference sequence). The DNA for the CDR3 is TGTGCCAGCAGTTACTCTGGGGACAAACCTTCCTACGAGCAGTACTTC. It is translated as CASSYSGDKPSYEQYF.

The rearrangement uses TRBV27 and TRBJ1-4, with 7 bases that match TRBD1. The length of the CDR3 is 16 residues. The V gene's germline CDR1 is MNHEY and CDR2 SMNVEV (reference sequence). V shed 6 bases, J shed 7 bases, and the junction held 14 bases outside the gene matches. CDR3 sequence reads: CASSPDRALMIEKLFF. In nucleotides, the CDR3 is TGTGCCAGCAGCCCCGACAGGGCCCTAATGATTGAAAAACTGTTTTTT.

The DNA of the CDR3 is TGTGCCAGCAGCGAAACTAGCGGGGGGACCTCCACAGATACGCAGTATTTT. Amino acids: CASSETSGGTSTDTQYF. The V and J genes are TRBV9 and TRBJ2-3, with 12 bases matching TRBD2. Losses at the gene ends were 3 bases for V and 2 bases for J; bases not matched to a gene: 7. Per germline, CDR1 SGDLS and CDR2 YYNGEE. The CDR3 sequence is 17 residues long.

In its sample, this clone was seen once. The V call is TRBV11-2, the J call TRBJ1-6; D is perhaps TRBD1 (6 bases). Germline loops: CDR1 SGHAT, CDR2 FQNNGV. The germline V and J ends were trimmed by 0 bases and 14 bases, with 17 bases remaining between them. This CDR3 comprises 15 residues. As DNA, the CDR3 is TGTGCCAGCAGCTTAGACGGGCAGGGGCTAGGGTCCCTCCACTTT. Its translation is CASSLDGQGLGSLHF.

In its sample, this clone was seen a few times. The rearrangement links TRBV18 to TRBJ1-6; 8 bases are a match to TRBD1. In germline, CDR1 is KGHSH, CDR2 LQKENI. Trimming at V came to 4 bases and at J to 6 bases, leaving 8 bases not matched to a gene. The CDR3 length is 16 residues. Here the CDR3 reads CASSLRTGSGNSPLHF. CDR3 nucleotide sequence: TGTGCCAGCTCACTCAGGACAGGGAGTGGTAATTCACCCCTCCACTTT.

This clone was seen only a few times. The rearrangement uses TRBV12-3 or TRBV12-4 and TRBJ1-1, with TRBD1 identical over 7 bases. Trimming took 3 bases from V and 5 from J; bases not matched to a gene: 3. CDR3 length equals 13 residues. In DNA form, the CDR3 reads TGTGCCAGCAGTTTCGGCAGGGGGACTGAAGCTTTCTTT. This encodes CASSFGRGTEAFF.

The CDR3 bases are TGTGCCAGCAGCCAAGATCTTGCGGGAGCTGTAGATACGCAGTATTTT. It encodes CASSQDLAGAVDTQYF. This chain connects TRBV4-2 to TRBJ2-3, with 7 nucleotides matching TRBD2. The CDR3 is made up of 16 amino acids. CDR1 and CDR2 (germline): LGHNA, YNFKEQ. V gave up 0 bases and J gave up 5 bases; unmatched junction bases: 8.

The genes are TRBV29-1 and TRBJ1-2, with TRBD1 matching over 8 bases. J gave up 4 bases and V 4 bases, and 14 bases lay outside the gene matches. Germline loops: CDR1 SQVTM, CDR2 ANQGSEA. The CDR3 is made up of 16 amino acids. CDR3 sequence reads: CSVAWANRGLGYGYTF. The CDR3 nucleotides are TGCAGCGTTGCTTGGGCGAACAGGGGGTTAGGCTATGGCTACACCTTC.

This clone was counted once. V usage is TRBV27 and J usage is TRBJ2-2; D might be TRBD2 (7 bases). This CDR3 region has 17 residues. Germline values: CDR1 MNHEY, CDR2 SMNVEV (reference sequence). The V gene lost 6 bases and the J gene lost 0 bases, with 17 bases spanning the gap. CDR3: CASRRGRALTNTGELFF. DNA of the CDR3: TGTGCCAGCAGGAGGGGGAGGGCGTTAACGAACACCGGGGAGCTGTTTTTT.

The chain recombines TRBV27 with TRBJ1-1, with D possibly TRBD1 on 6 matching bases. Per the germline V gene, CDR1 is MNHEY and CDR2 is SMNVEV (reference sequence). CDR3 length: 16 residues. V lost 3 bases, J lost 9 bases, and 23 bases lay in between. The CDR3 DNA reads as TGTGCCAGCAGTTTTTCCACAGGGTCTGGGAAAAGTAAAGCTTTCTTT. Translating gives CASSFSTGSGKSKAFF.

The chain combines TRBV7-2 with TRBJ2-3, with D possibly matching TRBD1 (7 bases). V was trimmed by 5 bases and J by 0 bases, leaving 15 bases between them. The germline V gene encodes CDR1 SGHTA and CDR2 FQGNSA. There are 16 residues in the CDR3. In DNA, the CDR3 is TGTGCCAGCAGCGCCCAGGGGGGCAGGAGCACAGATACGCAGTATTTT. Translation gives CASSAQGGRSTDTQYF.

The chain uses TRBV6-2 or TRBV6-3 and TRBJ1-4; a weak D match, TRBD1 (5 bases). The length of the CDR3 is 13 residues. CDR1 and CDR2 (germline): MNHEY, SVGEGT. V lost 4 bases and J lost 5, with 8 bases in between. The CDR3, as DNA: TGTGCCAGCAGTTCCAGGGAAAATGAAAAACTGTTTTTT. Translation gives CASSSRENEKLFF.

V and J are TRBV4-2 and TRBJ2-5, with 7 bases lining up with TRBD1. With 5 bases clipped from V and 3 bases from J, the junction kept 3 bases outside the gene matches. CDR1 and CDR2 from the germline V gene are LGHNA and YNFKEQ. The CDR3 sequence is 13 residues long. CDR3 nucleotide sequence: TGTGCCAGCAGCTGGGACAGAGAAGAGACCCAGTACTTC. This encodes CASSWDREETQYF.

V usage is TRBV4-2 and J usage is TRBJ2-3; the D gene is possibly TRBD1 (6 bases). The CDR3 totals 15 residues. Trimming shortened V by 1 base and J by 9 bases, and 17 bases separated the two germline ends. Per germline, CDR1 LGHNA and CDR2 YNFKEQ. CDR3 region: CASSQGFLGGTTQYF. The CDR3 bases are TGTGCCAGCAGCCAAGGGTTTCTAGGGGGAACCACGCAGTATTTT.